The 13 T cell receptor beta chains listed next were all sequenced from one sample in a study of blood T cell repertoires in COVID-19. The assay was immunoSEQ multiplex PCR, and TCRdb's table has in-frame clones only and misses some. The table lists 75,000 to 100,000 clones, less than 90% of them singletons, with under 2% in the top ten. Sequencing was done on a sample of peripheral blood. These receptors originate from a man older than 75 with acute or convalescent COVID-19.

In DNA, the CDR3 is TGTGCCAGCAGTTTTCCAGGCCGGGGGGACACTGAAGCTTTCTTT. Amino acids: CASSFPGRGDTEAFF. The genes are TRBV28 and TRBJ1-1; D perhaps matches TRBD1 (5 bases). The CDR3 contains 15 residues. CDR1 and CDR2 from the germline V gene are MDHEN and SYDVKM. Trimming took off 3 bases at V and 3 bases at J, with 14 bases between the two ends.

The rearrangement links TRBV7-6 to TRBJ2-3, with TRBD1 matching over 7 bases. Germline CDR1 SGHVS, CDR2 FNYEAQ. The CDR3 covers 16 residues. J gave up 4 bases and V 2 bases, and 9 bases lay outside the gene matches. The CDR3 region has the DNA TGTGCCAGCAGCTTACAACAGGGGTCCGGGGCAGATACGCAGTATTTT. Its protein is CASSLQQGSGADTQYF.

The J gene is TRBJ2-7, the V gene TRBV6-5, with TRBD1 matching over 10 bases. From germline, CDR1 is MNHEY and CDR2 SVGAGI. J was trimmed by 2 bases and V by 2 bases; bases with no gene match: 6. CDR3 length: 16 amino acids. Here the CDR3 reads CASSYLGTGVAYEQYF. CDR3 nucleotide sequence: TGTGCCAGCAGTTACCTCGGGACAGGGGTAGCCTACGAGCAGTACTTC.

The DNA for the CDR3 is TGTGCCAGCAGCGCCAGGGGGCGCGACGGCTACACCTTC. This codes for CASSARGRDGYTF. J is TRBJ1-2 and V is TRBV9; 8 positions match TRBD1. V dropped 3 bases and J dropped 8; count of bases not matched to a gene: 6. CDR1 and CDR2 from the germline V gene are SGDLS and YYNGEE. This CDR3 is built from 13 residues.

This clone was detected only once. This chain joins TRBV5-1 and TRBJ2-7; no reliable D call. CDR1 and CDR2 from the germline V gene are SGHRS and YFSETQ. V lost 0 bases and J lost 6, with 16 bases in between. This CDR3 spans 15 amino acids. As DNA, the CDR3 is TGCGCCAGCAGCTTGGGCGGTCGTTCGGAGCGCGAGCAGTACTTC. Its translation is CASSLGGRSEREQYF.

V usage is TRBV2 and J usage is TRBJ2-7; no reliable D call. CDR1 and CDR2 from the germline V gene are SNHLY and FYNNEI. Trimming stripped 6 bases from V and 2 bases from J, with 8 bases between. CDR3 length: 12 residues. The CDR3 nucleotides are TGTGCCAGCAGGGTAGCAACCTACGAGCAGTACTTC. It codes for CASRVATYEQYF.

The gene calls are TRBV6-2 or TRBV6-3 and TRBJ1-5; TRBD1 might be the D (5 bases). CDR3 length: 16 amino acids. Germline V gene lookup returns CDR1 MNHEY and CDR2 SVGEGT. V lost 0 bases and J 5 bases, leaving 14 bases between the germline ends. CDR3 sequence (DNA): TGTGCCAGCAGTTACTCGAGACTTCCACAGGATCAGCCCCAGCATTTT. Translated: CASSYSRLPQDQPQHF.

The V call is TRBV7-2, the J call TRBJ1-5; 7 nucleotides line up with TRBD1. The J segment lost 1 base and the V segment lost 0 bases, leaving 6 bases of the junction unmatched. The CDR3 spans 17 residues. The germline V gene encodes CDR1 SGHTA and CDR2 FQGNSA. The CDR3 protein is CASSLAGGGWSNQPQHF. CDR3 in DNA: TGTGCCAGCAGCTTAGCAGGAGGGGGCTGGAGCAATCAGCCCCAGCATTTT.

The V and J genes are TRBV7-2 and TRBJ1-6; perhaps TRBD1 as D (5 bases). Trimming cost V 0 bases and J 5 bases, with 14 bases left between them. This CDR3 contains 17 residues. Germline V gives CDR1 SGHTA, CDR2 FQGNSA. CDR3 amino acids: CASSLAIGGGNNSPLHF. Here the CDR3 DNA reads TGTGCCAGCAGCTTAGCGATCGGGGGTGGCAATAATTCACCCCTCCACTTT.

The CDR3, as DNA: TGTGCCAGCAGCGTGTCGGGACTAGCAAACTACGAGCAGTACTTC. It specifies CASSVSGLANYEQYF. The rearrangement joins TRBV7-2 to TRBJ2-7; the match to TRBD2 covers 9 bases. The junction had 8 bases not matched to a gene; V was cut back by 5 bases and J by 3 bases. CDR3 length: 15 residues. The V gene's germline CDR1 is SGHTA and CDR2 FQGNSA.

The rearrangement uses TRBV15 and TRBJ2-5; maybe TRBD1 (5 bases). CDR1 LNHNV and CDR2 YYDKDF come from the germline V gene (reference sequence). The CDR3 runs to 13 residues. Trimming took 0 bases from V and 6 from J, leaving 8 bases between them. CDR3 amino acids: CATSRERGQTQYF. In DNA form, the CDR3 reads TGTGCCACCAGCAGAGAAAGGGGTCAGACCCAGTACTTC.

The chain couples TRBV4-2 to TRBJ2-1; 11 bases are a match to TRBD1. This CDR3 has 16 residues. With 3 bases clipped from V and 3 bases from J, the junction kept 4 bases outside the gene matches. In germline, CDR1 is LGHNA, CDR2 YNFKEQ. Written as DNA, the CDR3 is TGTGCCAGCAGCCAGGACGGGACAGGGGGCTACAATGAGCAGTTCTTC. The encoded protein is CASSQDGTGGYNEQFF.

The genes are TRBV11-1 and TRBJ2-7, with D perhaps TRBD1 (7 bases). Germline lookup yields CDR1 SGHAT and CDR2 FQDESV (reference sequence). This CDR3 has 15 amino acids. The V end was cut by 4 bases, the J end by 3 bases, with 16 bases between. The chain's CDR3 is CASSSRGDRYYEQYF. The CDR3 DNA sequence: TGTGCCAGCAGCTCGAGGGGGGACAGATACTACGAGCAGTACTTC.